The rows below give T cell receptor beta chains drawn from one sample of a study of T-cell memory formation after mild COVID-19. TCRdb re-called the 5' RACE reads through MiXCR, storing one row per CDR3 protein. The profile shows under 300,000 distinct CDR3 sequences, about a sixth of them singletons. The sample comprised PBMCs or a T cell subset sorted from them (not recorded which). These TCRs come from a young man who had mild COVID-19 (a few samples of this study predate the infection). Cell type and time point are not known. Each CDR3 is given with its conserved first and last residue. The listing skips clone size in some rows; elsewhere it reads once, few, many or a size class.

J gene	clone size	V gene	CDR3 protein
TRBJ2-7	-	TRBV29-1	CSVRNRGRSYEQYF
TRBJ2-2	many	TRBV20-1	CSASLSGGYNTGELFF
TRBJ2-6	-	TRBV21-1	CASSKDQGAGANVLTF
TRBJ1-2	-	TRBV12-3/TRBV12-4	CASSAYRGGYGYTF
TRBJ2-2	-	TRBV4-3	CASSQGERGGFTGELFF
TRBJ2-4	-	TRBV18	CASSPPSRVSDIQYF
TRBJ2-3	few	TRBV9	CASSVKGGTDTQYF
TRBJ2-1	few	TRBV4-3	CASSQGPSAGSYNEQFF
TRBJ1-2	-	TRBV6-2/TRBV6-3	CASRDSLYGYTF
TRBJ2-3	few	TRBV29-1	CSVERVTGIGGPDTQYF
TRBJ1-2	-	TRBV2	CASSTTIRYTF
TRBJ2-1	many	TRBV7-2	CASSLLAGVLFF
TRBJ2-7	few	TRBV14	CASSYTSGRYEQYF
TRBJ1-5	-	TRBV12-3/TRBV12-4	CASSLTGGFGYQPQHF
TRBJ2-5	few	TRBV6-1	CASSEQRTQETQYF
TRBJ1-6	-	TRBV4-3	CASSQFTGDSPLHF
TRBJ2-2	few	TRBV4-1	CASSQVAGSGELFF
TRBJ2-5	many	TRBV29-1	CSALRPGETQYF
TRBJ2-5	few	TRBV7-2	CASSLERLAGKETQYF
TRBJ2-3	few	TRBV20-1	CSARVASGGASTQYF
TRBJ2-5	-	TRBV2	CAFGAQETQYF
TRBJ1-6	-	TRBV7-3	CASSFQPYNSPLHF
TRBJ2-1	few	TRBV23-1	CASSQSSPYNEQFF
TRBJ1-5	-	TRBV5-1	CANPGQGLYSNQPQHF
TRBJ2-2	few	TRBV12-5	CASGLVREGLNTGELFF
TRBJ1-1	many	TRBV12-3/TRBV12-4	CASSPQMNTEAFF
TRBJ1-1	-	TRBV28	CASSFYDRTNTEAFF
TRBJ2-1	-	TRBV7-9	CASRPGTSGIRAEFF
TRBJ2-5	many	TRBV7-2	CASSFSPGAQETQYF
TRBJ1-2	-	TRBV5-1	CASSRGQGLGYTF
TRBJ2-5	-	TRBV20-1	CSAPSGTRETQYF
TRBJ1-2	-	TRBV7-2	CASSLRGQGLAAGYTF
TRBJ2-5	few	TRBV5-1	CASSYTRALGETQYF
TRBJ2-7	-	TRBV3-1	CASSQDNSDEQYF
TRBJ2-7	-	TRBV12-3/TRBV12-4	CASSQGGGDPPEQYF
TRBJ2-3	few	TRBV5-1	CASSKQGASADTQYF
TRBJ1-1	-	TRBV5-1	CASRGSRGGTEAFF
TRBJ1-4	-	TRBV6-2/TRBV6-3	CASSRAGTATNEKLFF
TRBJ2-3	many	TRBV7-2	CASSLFASAASTDTQYF
TRBJ2-1	-	TRBV6-2/TRBV6-3	CASRPTAYNEQFF
TRBJ1-2	few	TRBV5-6	CASSQGAGYGYTF
TRBJ1-2	few	TRBV12-3/TRBV12-4	CASSRTVTNYGYTF
TRBJ1-3	-	TRBV7-9	CASRLERPIYF
TRBJ1-2	-	TRBV12-3/TRBV12-4	CASSLVLAGPSDGYTF
TRBJ2-4	-	TRBV2	CASSAMGREGIQYF
TRBJ1-1	-	TRBV20-1	CSASVVAAGRGAYF
TRBJ1-5	-	TRBV4-3	CASSQSDQGSAQHF
TRBJ2-3	few	TRBV20-1	CSARIAGGDTQYF
TRBJ1-5	-	TRBV4-3	CASSQDLGGSNQPQHF
TRBJ1-1	-	TRBV10-2	CATSQGPAAFF
TRBJ1-6	-	TRBV10-1	CATSTGPNSPLHF
TRBJ2-2	many	TRBV10-1	CASSEQKGMTGELFF
TRBJ2-5	-	TRBV20-1	CSARVETAQETQYF